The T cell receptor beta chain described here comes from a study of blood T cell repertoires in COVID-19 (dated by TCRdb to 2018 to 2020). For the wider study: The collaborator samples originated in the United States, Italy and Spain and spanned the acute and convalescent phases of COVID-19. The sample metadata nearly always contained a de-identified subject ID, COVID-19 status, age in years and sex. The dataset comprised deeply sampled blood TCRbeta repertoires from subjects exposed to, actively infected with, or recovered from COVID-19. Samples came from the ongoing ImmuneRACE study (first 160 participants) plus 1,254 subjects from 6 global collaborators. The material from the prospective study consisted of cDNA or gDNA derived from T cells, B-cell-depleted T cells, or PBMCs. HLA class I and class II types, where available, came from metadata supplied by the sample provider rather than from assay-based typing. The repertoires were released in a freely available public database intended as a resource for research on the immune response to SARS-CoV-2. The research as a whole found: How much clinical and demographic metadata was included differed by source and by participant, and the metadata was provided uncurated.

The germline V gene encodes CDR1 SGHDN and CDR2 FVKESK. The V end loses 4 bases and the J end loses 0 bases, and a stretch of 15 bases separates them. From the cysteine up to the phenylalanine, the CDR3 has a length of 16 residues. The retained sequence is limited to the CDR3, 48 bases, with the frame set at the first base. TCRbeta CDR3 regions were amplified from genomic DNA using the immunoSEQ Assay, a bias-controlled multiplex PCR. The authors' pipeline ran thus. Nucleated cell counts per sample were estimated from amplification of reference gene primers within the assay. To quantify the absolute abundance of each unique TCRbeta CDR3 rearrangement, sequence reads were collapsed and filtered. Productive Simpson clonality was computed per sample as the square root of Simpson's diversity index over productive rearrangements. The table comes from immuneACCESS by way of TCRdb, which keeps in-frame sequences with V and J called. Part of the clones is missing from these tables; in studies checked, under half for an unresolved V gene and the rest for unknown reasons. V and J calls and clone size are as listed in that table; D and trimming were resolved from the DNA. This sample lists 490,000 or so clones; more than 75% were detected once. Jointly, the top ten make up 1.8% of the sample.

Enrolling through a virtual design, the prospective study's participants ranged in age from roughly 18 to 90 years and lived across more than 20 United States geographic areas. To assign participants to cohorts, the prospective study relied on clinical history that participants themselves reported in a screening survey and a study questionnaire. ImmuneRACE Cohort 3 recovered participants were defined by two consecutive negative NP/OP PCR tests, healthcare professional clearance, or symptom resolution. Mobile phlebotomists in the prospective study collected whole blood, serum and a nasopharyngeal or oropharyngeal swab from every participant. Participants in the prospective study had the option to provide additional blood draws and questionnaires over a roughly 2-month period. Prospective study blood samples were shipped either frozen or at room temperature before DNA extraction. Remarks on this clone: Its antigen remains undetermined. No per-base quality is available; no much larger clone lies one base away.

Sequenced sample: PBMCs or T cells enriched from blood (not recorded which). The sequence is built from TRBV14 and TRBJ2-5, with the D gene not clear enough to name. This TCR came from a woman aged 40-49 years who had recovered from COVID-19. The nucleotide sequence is TGTGCCAGCAGCCCCCCCCGGTCGGGTAACCAAGAGACCCAGTACTTC. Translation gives CASSPPRSGNQETQYF.